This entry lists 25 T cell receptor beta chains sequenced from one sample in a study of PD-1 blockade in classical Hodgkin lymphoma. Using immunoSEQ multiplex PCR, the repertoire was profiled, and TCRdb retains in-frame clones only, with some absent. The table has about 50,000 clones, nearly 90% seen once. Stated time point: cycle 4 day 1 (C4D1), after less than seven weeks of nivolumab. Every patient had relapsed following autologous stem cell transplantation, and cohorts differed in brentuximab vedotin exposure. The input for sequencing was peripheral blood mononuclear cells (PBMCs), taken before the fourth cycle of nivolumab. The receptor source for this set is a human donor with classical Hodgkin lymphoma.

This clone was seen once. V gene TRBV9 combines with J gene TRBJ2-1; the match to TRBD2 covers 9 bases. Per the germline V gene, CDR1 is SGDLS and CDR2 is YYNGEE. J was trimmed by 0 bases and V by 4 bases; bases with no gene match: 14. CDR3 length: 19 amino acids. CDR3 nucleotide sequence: TGTGCCAGCAGCTACGCCGGGACTAGCAGTAAGGGCTCCTACAATGAGCAGTTCTTC. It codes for CASSYAGTSSKGSYNEQFF.

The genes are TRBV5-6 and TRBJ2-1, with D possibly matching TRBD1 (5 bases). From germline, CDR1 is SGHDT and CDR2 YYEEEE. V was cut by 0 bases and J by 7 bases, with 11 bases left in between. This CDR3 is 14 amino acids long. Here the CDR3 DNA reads TGTGCCAGCAGCTTGGATGGCAGGGAAAATGAGCAGTTCTTC. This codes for CASSLDGRENEQFF.

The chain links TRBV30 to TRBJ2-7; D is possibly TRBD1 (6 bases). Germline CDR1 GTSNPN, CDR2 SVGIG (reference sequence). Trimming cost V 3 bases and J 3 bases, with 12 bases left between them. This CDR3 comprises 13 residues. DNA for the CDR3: TGTGCCTGGAGAGGGGACACCAACTACGAGCAGTACTTC. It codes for CAWRGDTNYEQYF. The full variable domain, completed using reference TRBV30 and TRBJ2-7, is SQTIHQWPATLVQPVGSPLSLECTVEGTSNPNLYWYRQAAGRGLQLLFYSVGIGQISSEVPQNLSASRPQDRQFILSSKKLLLSDSGFYLCAWRGDTNYEQYFGPGTRLTVT.

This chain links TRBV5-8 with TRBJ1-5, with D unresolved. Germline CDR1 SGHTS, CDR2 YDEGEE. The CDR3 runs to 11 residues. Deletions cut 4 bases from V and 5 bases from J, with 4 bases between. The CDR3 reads CASSPYQPQHF. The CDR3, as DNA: TGTGCCAGCAGCCCGTATCAGCCCCAGCATTTT.

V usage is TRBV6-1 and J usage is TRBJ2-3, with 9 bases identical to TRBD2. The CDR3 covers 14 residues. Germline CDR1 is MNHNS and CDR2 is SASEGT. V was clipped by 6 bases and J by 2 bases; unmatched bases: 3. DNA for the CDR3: TGTGCCAGCAGGGGCGGGAGGGTCACAGATACGCAGTATTTT. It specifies CASRGGRVTDTQYF.

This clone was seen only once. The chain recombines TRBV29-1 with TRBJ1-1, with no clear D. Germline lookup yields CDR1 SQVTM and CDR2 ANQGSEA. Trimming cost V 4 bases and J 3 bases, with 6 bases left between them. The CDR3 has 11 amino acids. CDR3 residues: CSVVLHTEAFF. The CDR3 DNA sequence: TGCAGCGTTGTATTGCACACTGAAGCTTTCTTT.

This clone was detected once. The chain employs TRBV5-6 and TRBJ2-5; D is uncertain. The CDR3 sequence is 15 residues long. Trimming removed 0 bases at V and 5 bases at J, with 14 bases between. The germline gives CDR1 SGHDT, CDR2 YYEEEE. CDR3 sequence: CASSLVFGFVETQYF. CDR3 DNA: TGTGCCAGCAGCTTGGTTTTTGGGTTCGTGGAGACCCAGTACTTC.

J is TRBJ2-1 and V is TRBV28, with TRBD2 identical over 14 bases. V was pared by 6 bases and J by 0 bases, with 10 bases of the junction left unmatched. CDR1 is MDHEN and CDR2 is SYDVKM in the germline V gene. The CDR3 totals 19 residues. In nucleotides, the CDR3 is TGTGCCAGCAGCCTCGGACTAGCGGGAGGACTTAGCTCCTACAATGAGCAGTTCTTC. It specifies CASSLGLAGGLSSYNEQFF.

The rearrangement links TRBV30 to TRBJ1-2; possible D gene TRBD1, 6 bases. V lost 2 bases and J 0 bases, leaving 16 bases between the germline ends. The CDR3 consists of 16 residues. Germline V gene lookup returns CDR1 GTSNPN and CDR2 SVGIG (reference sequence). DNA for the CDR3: TGTGCCTGGAGTTATAGGGGGTCGGCTTCTAACTATGGCTACACCTTC. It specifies CAWSYRGSASNYGYTF. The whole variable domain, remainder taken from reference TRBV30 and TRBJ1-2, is SQTIHQWPATLVQPVGSPLSLECTVEGTSNPNLYWYRQAAGRGLQLLFYSVGIGQISSEVPQNLSASRPQDRQFILSSKKLLLSDSGFYLCAWSYRGSASNYGYTFGSGTRLTVV.

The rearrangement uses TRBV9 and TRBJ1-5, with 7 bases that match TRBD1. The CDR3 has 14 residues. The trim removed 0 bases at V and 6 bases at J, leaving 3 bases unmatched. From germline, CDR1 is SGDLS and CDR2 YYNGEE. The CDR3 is CASSVEGGLQPQHF. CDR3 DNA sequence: TGTGCCAGCAGCGTAGAAGGGGGCCTTCAGCCCCAGCATTTT.

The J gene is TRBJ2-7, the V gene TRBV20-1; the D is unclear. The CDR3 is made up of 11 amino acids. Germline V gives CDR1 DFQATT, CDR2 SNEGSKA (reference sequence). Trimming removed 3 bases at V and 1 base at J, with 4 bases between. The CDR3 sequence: CSARGSYEQYF. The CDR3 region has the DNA TGCAGTGCTAGGGGGTCCTACGAGCAGTACTTC.

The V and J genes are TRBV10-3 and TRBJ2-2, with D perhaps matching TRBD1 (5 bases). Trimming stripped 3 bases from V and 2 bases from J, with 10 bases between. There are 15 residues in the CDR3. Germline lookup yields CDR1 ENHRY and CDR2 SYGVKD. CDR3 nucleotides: TGTGCCATCAGTGAACGCGGACATAACACCGGGGAGCTGTTTTTT. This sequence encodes CAISERGHNTGELFF.

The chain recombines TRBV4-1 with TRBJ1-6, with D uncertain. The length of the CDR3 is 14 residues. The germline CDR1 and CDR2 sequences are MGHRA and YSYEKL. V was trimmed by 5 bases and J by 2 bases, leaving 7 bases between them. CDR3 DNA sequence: TGCGCCAGCAGCTCCGACCCCTATAATTCACCCCTCCACTTT. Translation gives CASSSDPYNSPLHF.

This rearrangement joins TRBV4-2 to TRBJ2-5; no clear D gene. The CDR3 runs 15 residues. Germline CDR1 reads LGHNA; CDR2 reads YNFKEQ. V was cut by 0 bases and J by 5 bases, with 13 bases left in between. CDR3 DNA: TGTGCCAGCAGCCAAGAAGGCCGTAACGTCGAGACCCAGTACTTC. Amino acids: CASSQEGRNVETQYF.

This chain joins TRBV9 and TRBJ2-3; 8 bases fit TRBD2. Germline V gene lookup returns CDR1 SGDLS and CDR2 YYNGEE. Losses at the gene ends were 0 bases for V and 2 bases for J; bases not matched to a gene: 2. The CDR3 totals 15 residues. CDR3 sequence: CASSVVSGATDTQYF. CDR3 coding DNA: TGTGCCAGCAGCGTAGTTAGCGGGGCCACAGATACGCAGTATTTT. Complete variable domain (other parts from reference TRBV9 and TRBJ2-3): DSGVTQTPKHLITATGQRVTLRCSPRSGDLSVYWYQQSLDQGLQFLIQYYNGEERAKGNILERFSAQQFPDLHSELNLSSLELGDSALYFCASSVVSGATDTQYFGPGTRLTVL.

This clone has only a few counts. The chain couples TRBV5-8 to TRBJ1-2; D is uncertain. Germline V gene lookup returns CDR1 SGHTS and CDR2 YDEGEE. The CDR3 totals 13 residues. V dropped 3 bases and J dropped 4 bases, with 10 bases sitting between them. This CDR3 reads CASSSGVSYGYTF. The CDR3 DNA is TGTGCCAGCAGCTCCGGGGTTTCCTATGGCTACACCTTC. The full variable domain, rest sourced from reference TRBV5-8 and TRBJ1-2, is EAGVTQSPTHLIKTRGQQATLRCSPISGHTSVYWYQQALGLGLQFLLWYDEGEERNRGNFPPRFSGRQFPNYSSELNVNALELEDSALYLCASSSGVSYGYTFGSGTRLTVV.

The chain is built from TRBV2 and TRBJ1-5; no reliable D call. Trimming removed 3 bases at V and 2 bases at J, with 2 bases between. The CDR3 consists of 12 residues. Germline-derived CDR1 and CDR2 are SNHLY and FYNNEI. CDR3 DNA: TGTGCCAGCAGTGAGGGCAATCAGCCCCAGCATTTT. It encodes CASSEGNQPQHF.

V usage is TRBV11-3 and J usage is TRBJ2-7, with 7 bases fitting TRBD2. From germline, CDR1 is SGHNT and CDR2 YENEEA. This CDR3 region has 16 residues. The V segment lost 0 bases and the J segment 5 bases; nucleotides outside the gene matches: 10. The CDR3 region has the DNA TGTGCCAGCAGCTTAGATCGGGGAGGGGTGGTCCACGAGCAGTACTTC. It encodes CASSLDRGGVVHEQYF. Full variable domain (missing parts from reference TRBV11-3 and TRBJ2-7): EAGVVQSPRYKIIEKKQPVAFWCNPISGHNTLYWYLQNLGQGPELLIRYENEEAVDDSQLPKDRFSAERLKGVDSTLKIQPAELGDSAVYLCASSLDRGGVVHEQYFGPGTRLTVT.

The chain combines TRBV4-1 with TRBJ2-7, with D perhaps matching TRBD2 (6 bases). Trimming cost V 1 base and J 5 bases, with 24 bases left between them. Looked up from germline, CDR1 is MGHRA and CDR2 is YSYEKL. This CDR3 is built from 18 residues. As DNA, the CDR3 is TGCGCCAGCAGCCAAGGTCGCTGGTTAGCGGAACCGAGCGACGAGCAGTACTTC. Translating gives CASSQGRWLAEPSDEQYF.

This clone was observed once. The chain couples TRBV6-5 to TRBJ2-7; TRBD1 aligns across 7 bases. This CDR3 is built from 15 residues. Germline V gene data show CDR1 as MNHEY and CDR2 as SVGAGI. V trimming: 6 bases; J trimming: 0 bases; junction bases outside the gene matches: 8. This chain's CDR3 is CASRTAQGISYEQYF. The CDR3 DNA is TGTGCCAGCAGAACCGCACAGGGGATCTCCTACGAGCAGTACTTC.

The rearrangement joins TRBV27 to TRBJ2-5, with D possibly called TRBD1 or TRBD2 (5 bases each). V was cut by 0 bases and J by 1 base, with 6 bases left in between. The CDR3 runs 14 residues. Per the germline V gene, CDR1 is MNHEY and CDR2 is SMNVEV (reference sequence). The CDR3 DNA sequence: TGTGCCAGCAGTTTATCGGGGGTCCAAGAGACCCAGTACTTC. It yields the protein CASSLSGVQETQYF.

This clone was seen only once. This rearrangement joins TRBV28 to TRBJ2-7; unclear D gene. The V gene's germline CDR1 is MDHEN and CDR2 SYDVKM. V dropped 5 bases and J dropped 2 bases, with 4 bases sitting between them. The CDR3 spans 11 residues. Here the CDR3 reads CASSAAYEQYF. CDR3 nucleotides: TGTGCCAGCAGTGCCGCCTACGAGCAGTACTTC. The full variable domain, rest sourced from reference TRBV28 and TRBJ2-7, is DVKVTQSSRYLVKRTGEKVFLECVQDMDHENMFWYRQDPGLGLRLIYFSYDVKMKEKGDIPEGYSVSREKKERFSLILESASTNQTSMYLCASSAAYEQYFGPGTRLTVT.

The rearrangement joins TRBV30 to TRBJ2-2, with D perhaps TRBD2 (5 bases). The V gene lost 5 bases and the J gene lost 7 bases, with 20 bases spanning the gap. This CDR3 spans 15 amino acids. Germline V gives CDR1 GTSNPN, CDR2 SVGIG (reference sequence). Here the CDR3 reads CAWAWTAAPGGELFF. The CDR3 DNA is TGTGCCTGGGCCTGGACTGCCGCCCCAGGCGGGGAGCTGTTTTTT.

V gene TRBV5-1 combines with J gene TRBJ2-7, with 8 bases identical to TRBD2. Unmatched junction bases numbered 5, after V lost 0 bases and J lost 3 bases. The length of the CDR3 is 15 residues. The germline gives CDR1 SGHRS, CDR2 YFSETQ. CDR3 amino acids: CASSLVREGIYEQYF. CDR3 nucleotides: TGCGCCAGCAGCTTGGTACGGGAGGGCATCTACGAGCAGTACTTC.

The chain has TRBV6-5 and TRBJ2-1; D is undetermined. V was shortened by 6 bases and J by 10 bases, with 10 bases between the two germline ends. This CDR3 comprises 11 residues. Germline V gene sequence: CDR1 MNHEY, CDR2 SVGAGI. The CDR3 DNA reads TGTGCCAGCAGAAGTAGAATCGAGCAGTTCTTC. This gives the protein CASRSRIEQFF.